This is a list of T cell receptor beta chains from one sample in a study of cytomegalovirus exposure and HLA in healthy donors. Method: immunoSEQ multiplex PCR; TCRdb's copy keeps in-frame clones and lacks some. The top ten clones hold 4.5% to 5% of a sample with roughly 120,000 clones, about 72% of them seen once. Sequencing was done on a sample of PBMCs. These TCRs come from a man between 50 and 59 years old in good health and CMV-seropositive. The CDR3 runs from the conserved cysteine through the conserved F or W.

v_call cdr3_aa
TRBV6-6 CASRLQGTYGYTF
TRBV11-1 CASSLMAGQGGYTF
TRBV28 CASSTGDLTDTQYF
TRBV7-9 CASSGGARTEAFF
TRBV5-4 CASSLMTRSGYGYTF
TRBV19 CASSGQGGGYTF
TRBV21-1 CASSKAWGGTEAFF
TRBV5-1 CASSPMAGFNQPQHF
TRBV5-1 CASSPQGVGTEAFF
TRBV29-1 CSGTTGASYEQYF
TRBV9 CASSPTSLSYNEQFF
TRBV7-9 CASSPRGLGETQYF
TRBV5-1 CASSLVPTSTDTQYF
TRBV27 CASSPEGRRDGYTF
TRBV5-6 CASTNGLSVFEQYF
TRBV6-5 CASSGQGYGQPQHF
TRBV7-3 CASSLSPPTVNTEAFF
TRBV25-1 CASSDVGRYNSPLHF
TRBV30 CAWSLRQVYEQYF
TRBV19 CASSLDRDHEQYF
TRBV7-9 CASSLASRVNTEAFF
TRBV18 CASSPTGGRGTGELFF
TRBV2 CASSGDITYEQYF
TRBV10-3 CATRGVGSDEQFF